Detailed here is one TCR beta chain. Its antigen is not yet known. Within one base of it there is no much larger clone, and no base qualities were kept. These data originate in a study of OX40 agonist ivuxolimab in advanced cancers. Some background on the complete study: Ivuxolimab was a fully human IgG2 agonistic monoclonal antibody targeting the costimulatory receptor OX40 (CD134). Peripheral TCRbeta sequencing was intended to test whether TCR sequence diversity was altered and clonal T-cell expansion was caused by ivuxolimab. In the dose-escalation cohort, roughly four fifths of patients were male, and the mean age was approximately 64 years, with a range of about 23 to 80. Partial responses occurred in three dose-escalation patients: two with cutaneous melanoma and one with hepatocellular carcinoma. Of the roughly 52 dose-escalation patients, hepatocellular carcinoma was present in approximately 20, melanoma in roughly 15, renal cell carcinoma in 9 and head and neck cancer in 9. Intravenous ivuxolimab was administered to patients every 2 weeks at six dose levels: 0.01, 0.1, 0.3, 1.5, 3 and 10 mg/kg. Patients were allowed to have had prior anti-PD-1, anti-PD-L1 or anti-CTLA-4 therapy, and 40% of the dose-escalation patients had previously received checkpoint inhibitors. The paper covers the monotherapy dose-escalation part of the phase I ivuxolimab trial, which included N ≈ 57 patients.

What the study reported, not specific to this receptor: Low levels of normalized T-cell clonal expansion were also seen in some patients who did not respond. The antigen specificity of the clonally expanded peripheral T cells was not determined. Clonal expansion of both CD4+ and CD8+ blood T cells was observed from baseline to week 6 at doses 0.1 to 3.0 mg/kg. In the 0.1-3.0 mg/kg groups, partial responders had among the lowest normalized peripheral clonal expansion, particularly in CD8+ T cells. On average, CD8+ T cells showed more expanded clones than CD4+ T cells after ivuxolimab.

Patients with a history of autoimmune disease or receiving systemic immunosuppression were excluded from the trial. Peripheral blood for TCR sequencing was drawn from every dose cohort at baseline, at cycle 4 day 1 and at cycle 7 day 1. Samples came from an open-label, multicenter, first-in-human phase I dose-escalation trial of ivuxolimab. Adults with locally advanced or metastatic head and neck squamous cell, hepatocellular, melanoma or renal cell carcinoma were enrolled in the trial. Before TCR sequencing, CD4+ T cells and CD8+ T cells were sorted from peripheral blood as separate populations. Genomic DNA was isolated from the sorted cells so that the TCRbeta CDR3 region could be sequenced. The immunoSEQ Assay was used for sequencing of TCRbeta CDR3 regions. Held by TCRdb, this immuneACCESS table contains in-frame sequences only and omits some clones. Under half of the omission traces to an unresolved V gene where checked; the cause of the rest is unknown. The table for this sample lists 15,000 to 20,000 clones; 60% to 85% of them were counted only once. About half of the sample is taken by the ten largest.

Measured from the cysteine to the phenylalanine, the CDR3 is 15 residues long. Of all the DNA, just the CDR3 is kept, 45 bases in frame from base 1. V drops 1 base and J drops 0 bases, leaving 10 bases in between. Sequences LGHNA (CDR1) and YNFKEQ (CDR2) are obtained from the germline V gene. The V and J genes are TRBV4-2 and TRBJ2-7, and TRBD2 may be the D gene, going by 5 matching bases. This receptor was identified in an adult with an advanced solid tumor such as melanoma, head and neck, liver or kidney cancer. Sequencing used CD4+ or CD8+ T cells sorted from blood, obtained in a trial of the OX40 agonist ivuxolimab. The CDR3 reads as follows: CASSQGSGVSYEQYF. The DNA sequence is given as TGTGCCAGCAGCCAAGGTTCCGGGGTCTCCTACGAGCAGTACTTC.